The sequence of this TCR beta chain was determined in a study of T cell changes during pregnancy in multiple sclerosis. Here immunoSEQ multiplex PCR was the method, and the copy in TCRdb shows in-frame clones only, minus some. This sample has 100,000 or so clones, with over 80% found just once. This CDR3 region has 14 residues. The germline gives CDR1 SGHTA, CDR2 FQGTGA. The ends were cut back, 5 bases at V and 9 bases at J, with 20 bases in the middle. This sequence was found in a female donor with multiple sclerosis, enrolled in a pregnancy study. The chain links TRBV7-3 to TRBJ2-7; possible D gene TRBD2, 5 bases. Material: peripheral blood, obtained in the first trimester of pregnancy. The CDR3 spells CASSERGILGAQYF. CDR3 sequence (DNA): TGTGCCAGCAGCGAAAGAGGGATACTAGGCGCGCAGTACTTC. The whole variable domain, filled in from reference TRBV7-3 and TRBJ2-7, reads GAGVSQTPSNKVTEKGKYVELRCDPISGHTALYWYRQSLGQGPEFLIYFQGTGAADDSGLPNDRFFAVRPEGSVSTLKIQRTERGDSAVYLCASSERGILGAQYFGPGTRLTVT.